Included here is one T cell receptor (beta chain) sequence, with context. This entry comes from a study of T cells in Graves' hyperthyroidism and ophthalmopathy. The germline V gene encodes CDR1 LGHDT and CDR2 YNNKEL (reference sequence). J gave up 7 bases and V 0 bases, and 5 bases lay outside the gene matches. This CDR3 contains 16 residues. Researchers amplified the TCR beta CDR3 regions from RNA transcripts. TCR CDR3 regions were first amplified by RT-PCR with HTBI primers. TCRdb analysed the multiplex PCR reads with MiXCR anew, one entry per CDR3 protein. The top ten hold roughly a fifth of the sample, which has approximately 400,000 distinct CDR3 sequences, 14% seen once.

Source material: blood. The clonotype originates from a woman in her 30s with Graves' ophthalmopathy. V and J are TRBV3-1 and TRBJ2-3, with 12 positions matching TRBD2. The CDR3 sequence is CASSQDPSGGANTQYF. In DNA, the CDR3 is TGTGCCAGCAGCCAAGACCCTAGCGGGGGGGCCAATACGCAGTATTTT.